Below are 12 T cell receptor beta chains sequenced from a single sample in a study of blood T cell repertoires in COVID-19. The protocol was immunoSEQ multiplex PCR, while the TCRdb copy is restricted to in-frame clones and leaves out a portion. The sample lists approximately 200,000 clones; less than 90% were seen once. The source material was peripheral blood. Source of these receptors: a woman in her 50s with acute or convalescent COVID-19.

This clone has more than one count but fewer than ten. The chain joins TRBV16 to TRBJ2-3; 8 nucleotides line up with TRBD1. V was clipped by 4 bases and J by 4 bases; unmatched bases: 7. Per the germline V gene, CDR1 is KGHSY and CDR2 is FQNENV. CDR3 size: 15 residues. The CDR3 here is CASSPGQGFSDTQYF. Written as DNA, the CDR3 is TGTGCCAGCAGCCCCGGACAGGGATTTTCAGATACGCAGTATTTT.

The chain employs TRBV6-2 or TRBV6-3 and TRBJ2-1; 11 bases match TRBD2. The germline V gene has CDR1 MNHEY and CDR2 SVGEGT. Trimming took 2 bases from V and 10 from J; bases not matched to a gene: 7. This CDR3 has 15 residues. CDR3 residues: CASSYGLAGGLEQFF. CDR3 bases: TGTGCCAGCAGTTACGGGCTAGCGGGAGGCCTAGAGCAGTTCTTC.

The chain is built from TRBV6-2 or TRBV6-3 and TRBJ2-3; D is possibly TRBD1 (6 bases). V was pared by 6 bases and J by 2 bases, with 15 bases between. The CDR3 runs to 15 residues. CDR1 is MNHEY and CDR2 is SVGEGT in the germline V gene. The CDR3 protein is CASSPGTRNTDTQYF. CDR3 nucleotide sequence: TGTGCCAGCAGCCCCGGGACACGAAACACAGATACGCAGTATTTT.

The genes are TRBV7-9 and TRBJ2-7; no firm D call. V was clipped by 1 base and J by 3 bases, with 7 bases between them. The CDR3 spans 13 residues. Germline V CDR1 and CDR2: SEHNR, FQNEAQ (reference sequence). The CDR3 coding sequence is TGTGCCAGCAGCTTAGATTCCCACTACGAGCAGTACTTC. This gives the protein CASSLDSHYEQYF.

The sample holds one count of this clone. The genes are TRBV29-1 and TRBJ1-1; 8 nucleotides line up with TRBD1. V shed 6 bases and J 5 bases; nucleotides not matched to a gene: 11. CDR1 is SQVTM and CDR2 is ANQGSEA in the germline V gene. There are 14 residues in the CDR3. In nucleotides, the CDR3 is TGCAGCGTCGTATACAGGGGGTGGGGGACTGAAGCTTTCTTT. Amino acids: CSVVYRGWGTEAFF.

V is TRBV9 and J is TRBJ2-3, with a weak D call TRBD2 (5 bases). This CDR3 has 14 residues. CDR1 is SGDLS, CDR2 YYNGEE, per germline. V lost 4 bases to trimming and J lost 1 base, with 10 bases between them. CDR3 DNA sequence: TGTGCCAGCAGCCCAGCAGCGGGCACAGATACGCAGTATTTT. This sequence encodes CASSPAAGTDTQYF.

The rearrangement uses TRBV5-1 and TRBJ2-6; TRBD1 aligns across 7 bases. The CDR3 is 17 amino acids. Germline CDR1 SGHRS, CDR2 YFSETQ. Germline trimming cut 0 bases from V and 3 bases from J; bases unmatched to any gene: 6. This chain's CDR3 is CASSLGGGAFGANVLTF. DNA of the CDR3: TGCGCCAGCAGCTTGGGAGGGGGCGCGTTTGGGGCCAACGTCCTGACTTTC. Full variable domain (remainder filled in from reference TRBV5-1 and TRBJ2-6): KAGVTQTPRYLIKTRGQQVTLSCSPISGHRSVSWYQQTPGQGLQFLFEYFSETQRNKGNFPGRFSGRQFSNSRSEMNVSTLELGDSALYLCASSLGGGAFGANVLTFGAGSRLTVL.

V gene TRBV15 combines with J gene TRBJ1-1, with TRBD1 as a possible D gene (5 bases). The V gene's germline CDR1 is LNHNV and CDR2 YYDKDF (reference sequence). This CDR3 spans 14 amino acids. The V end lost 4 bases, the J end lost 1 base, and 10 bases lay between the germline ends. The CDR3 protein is CATSKGKSNTEAFF. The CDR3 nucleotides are TGTGCCACCAGCAAGGGGAAGTCGAACACTGAAGCTTTCTTT.

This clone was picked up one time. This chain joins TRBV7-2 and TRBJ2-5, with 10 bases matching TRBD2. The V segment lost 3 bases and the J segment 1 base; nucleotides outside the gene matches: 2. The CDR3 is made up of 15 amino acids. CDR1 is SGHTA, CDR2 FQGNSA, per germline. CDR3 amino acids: CASSFRLAGQETQYF. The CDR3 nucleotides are TGTGCCAGCAGCTTCCGACTAGCGGGCCAAGAGACCCAGTACTTC.

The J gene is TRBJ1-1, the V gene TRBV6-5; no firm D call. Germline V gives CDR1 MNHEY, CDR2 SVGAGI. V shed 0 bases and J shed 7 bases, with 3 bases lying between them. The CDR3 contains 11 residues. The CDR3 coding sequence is TGTGCCAGCAGTTACTCACATGAAGCTTTCTTT. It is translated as CASSYSHEAFF.

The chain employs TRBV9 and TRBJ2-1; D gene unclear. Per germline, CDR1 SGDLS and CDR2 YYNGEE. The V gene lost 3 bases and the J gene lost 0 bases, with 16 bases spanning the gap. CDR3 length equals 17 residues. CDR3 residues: CASSGSSLPISYNEQFF. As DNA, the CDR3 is TGTGCCAGCAGCGGTTCCTCACTCCCCATCTCCTACAATGAGCAGTTCTTC.

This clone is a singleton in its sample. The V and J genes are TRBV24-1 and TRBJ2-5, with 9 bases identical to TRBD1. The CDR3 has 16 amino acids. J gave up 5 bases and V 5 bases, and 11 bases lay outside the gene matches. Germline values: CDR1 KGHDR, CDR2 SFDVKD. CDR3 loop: CATSVGGQGSWETQYF. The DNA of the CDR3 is TGTGCCACCAGTGTTGGAGGACAGGGGAGTTGGGAGACCCAGTACTTC.